This entry concerns a single TCR beta chain. The antigen is undetermined. Replicate PCRs run on sorted subsets employed 200 ng DNA, 30,000 to 35,000 T cell genomes. Clones were read by immunoSEQ multiplex PCR, and TCRdb kept only the in-frame ones, dropping some. The table lists 700,000 or so clones, approximately 79% of them singletons. The CDR3 contains 13 residues. Germline V lookup: CDR1 MDHEN, CDR2 SYDVKM. Trimming took 8 bases from V and 0 from J, leaving 8 bases between them. The donors were adults (healthy and HIV-negative) with no recent acute infections or vaccinations. This entry is derived from a study of shared clonotypes between healthy human individuals. Turning to the study itself: Three plates were used per donor for CD4 naive, three for CD4 memory, two for CD8 naive and one for CD8 memory. Study outcomes and limitations: Rarefaction showed sorted-subset sequencing was incomplete despite large depth.

The sample was memory CD4+ T cells sorted from blood. Subset of the sample: CD45RA-negative fraction. The TCR sequence derives from a woman under 40 in good health. The chain links TRBV28 to TRBJ1-5; D is perhaps TRBD1 (6 bases). CDR3 DNA: TGTGCCAGCGGGGGCAGTAGCAATCAGCCCCAGCATTTT. Translating it yields CASGGSSNQPQHF. Using reference TRBV28 and TRBJ1-5 for the parts outside the CDR3, the full variable domain is DVKVTQSSRYLVKRTGEKVFLECVQDMDHENMFWYRQDPGLGLRLIYFSYDVKMKEKGDIPEGYSVSREKKERFSLILESASTNQTSMYLCASGGSSNQPQHFGDGTRLSIL.